This passage covers 5 T cell receptor beta chains from one sample sequenced in a study of T cell repertoires in cytomegalovirus infection. Their cognate antigens are unknown. TCRdb re-derived calls from the reads in MiXCR, one entry per CDR3 protein. The sample includes 230,000 or so distinct CDR3 sequences, 35% to 45% of them seen just once. This specimen was CD8+ T cells from cultured PBMCs, taken from culture after CMV antigen stimulation. These receptors all come from a human donor in good health (CMV status not recorded). Some clones in this sample may be carry-over from other donors' samples.

The chain couples TRBV12-5 to TRBJ2-6; no reliable D call. The germline CDR1 and CDR2 sequences are LGHNT and FRNRAP. Trimming pared 1 base from V and 1 base from J, leaving 2 bases between. This CDR3 has 14 residues. In nucleotides, the CDR3 is TGTGCTAGTGGTTTGGGGTCTGGGGCCAACGTCCTGACTTTC. It yields the protein CASGLGSGANVLTF.

Turning to this clonotype: An end of the junction does not agree with germline; a read error may underlie this. V and J are TRBV5-4 and TRBJ2-6, with a possible D match to TRBD1 (6 bases). There are 20 residues in the CDR3. Germline CDR1 reads SGHNT; CDR2 reads YYREEE (reference sequence). CDR3 in amino acids: CASSPFVAPGQTSGANVMTF. CDR3 nucleotide sequence: TGTGCCAGCAGCCCATTTGTGGCCCCGGGACAAACCTCTGGGGCCAACGTCATGACTTTC.

This clonotype showed up just a few times. The chain employs TRBV14 and TRBJ2-1; 9 positions match TRBD1. The CDR3 spans 15 residues. The ends lost 4 bases at V and 7 bases at J; junction bases unmatched: 8. The germline V gene encodes CDR1 SGHDN and CDR2 FVKESK. CDR3 sequence reads: CASSPTPDRGNEQFF. Written as DNA, the CDR3 is TGTGCCAGCAGCCCTACTCCCGACAGGGGGAATGAGCAGTTCTTC.

The chain recombines TRBV7-3 with TRBJ2-2; D assignment may be TRBD1 or TRBD2 (5 bases each). The germline V and J ends were trimmed by 3 bases and 5 bases, with 13 bases remaining between them. The CDR3 covers 15 residues. Germline assignment: CDR1 SGHTA and CDR2 FQGTGA. The CDR3, as DNA: TGTGCCAGCAGCTTTGGGACGGGAAATACCGGGGAGCTGTTTTTT. Translating it yields CASSFGTGNTGELFF.

This clonotype was recorded a few times. CDR3 amino acids: CASSIQPHSNQPQHF. The CDR3 DNA is TGTGCCAGTAGTATCCAGCCACATAGCAATCAGCCCCAGCATTTT. V is TRBV19 and J is TRBJ1-5; D uncertain. Per germline, CDR1 LNHDA and CDR2 SQIVND (reference sequence). This CDR3 contains 15 residues. V lost 3 bases and J lost 0, with 9 bases in between.